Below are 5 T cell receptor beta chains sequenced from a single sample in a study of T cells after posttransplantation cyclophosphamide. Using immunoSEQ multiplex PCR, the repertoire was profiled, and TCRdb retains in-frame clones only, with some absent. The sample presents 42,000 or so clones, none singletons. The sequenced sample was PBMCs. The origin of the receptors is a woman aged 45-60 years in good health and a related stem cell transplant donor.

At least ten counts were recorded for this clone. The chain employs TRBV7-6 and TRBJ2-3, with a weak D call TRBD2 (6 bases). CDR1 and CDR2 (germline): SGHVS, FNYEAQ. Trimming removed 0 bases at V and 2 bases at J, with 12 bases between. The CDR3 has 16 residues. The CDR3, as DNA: TGTGCCAGCAGCTTAGCGCACTCGGGGGACACAGATACGCAGTATTTT. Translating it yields CASSLAHSGDTDTQYF.

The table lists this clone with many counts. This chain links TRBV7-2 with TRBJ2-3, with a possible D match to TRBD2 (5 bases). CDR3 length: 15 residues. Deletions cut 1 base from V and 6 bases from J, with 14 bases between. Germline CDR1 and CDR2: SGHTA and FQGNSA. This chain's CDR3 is CASSLVVPPGDTQYF. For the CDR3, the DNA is TGTGCCAGCAGCTTAGTGGTCCCCCCGGGGGATACGCAGTATTTT.

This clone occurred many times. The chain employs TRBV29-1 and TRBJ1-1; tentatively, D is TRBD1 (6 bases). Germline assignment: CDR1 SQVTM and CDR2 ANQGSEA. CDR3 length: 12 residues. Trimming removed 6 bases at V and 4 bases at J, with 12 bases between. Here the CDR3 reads CSVKSGATEAFF. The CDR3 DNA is TGCAGCGTCAAATCAGGGGCCACTGAAGCTTTCTTT.

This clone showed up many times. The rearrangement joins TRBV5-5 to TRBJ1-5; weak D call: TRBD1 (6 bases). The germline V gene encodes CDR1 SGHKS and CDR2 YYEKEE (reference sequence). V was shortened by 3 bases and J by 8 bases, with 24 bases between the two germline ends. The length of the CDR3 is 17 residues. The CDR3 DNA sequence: TGTGCCAGCAGCTGGAACGCGATGACAGGAGGTTGGGAGCCCCAGCATTTT. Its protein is CASSWNAMTGGWEPQHF.

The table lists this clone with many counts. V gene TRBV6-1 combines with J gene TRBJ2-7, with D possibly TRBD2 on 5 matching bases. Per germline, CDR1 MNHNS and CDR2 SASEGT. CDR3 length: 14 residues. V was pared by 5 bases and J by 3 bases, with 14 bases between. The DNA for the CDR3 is TGTGCCAGCAGTCGAGAGGGAAGGAACTACGAGCAGTACTTC. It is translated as CASSREGRNYEQYF.